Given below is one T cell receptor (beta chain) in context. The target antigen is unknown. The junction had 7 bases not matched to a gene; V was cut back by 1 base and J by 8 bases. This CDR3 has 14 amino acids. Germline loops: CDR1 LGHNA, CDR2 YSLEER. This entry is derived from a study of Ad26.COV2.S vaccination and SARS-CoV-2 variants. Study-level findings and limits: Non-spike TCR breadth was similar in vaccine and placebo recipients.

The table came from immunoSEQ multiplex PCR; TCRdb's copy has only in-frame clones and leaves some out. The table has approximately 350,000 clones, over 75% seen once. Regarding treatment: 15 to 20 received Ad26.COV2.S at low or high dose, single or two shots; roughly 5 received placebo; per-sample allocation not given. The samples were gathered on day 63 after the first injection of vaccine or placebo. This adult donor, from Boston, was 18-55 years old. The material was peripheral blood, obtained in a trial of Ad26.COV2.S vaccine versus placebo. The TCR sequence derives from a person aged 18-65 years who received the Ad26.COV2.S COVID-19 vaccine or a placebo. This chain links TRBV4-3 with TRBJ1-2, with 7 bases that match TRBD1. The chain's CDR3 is CASSQVSRGVGYTF. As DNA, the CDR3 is TGCGCCAGCAGCCAAGTGTCCAGGGGGGTCGGCTACACCTTC.